Following are 13 T cell receptor beta chains from one sample sequenced in a study of Graves' ophthalmopathy and Graves' hyperthyroidism. The TCR beta CDR3 regions underwent amplification from RNA transcripts. Second-round multiplex PCR came after first-round RT-PCR with HTBI primers. One entry per CDR3 protein results from TCRdb running MiXCR on the multiplex PCR reads. The top ten hold around 10% of the sample, which has around 1,200,000 distinct CDR3 sequences, 35% to 40% seen once. Source material: peripheral blood or thyroid tissue (not recorded which). The receptors were gathered from an adult man with Graves' hyperthyroidism.

The rearrangement links TRBV7-9 to TRBJ1-1, with D uncertain. The V and J ends lost 6 bases and 7 bases respectively, with 18 bases between them. Germline-derived CDR1 and CDR2 are SEHNR and FQNEAQ (reference sequence). This CDR3 contains 14 residues. The CDR3 spells CASSTLKGRNEAFF. The CDR3 DNA reads TGTGCCAGCAGTACGCTCAAAGGGAGGAATGAAGCTTTCTTT.

This clonotype was observed many times. The genes are TRBV10-3 and TRBJ1-3, with 8 bases that match TRBD1. Unmatched junction bases numbered 5, after V lost 3 bases and J lost 4 bases. Germline CDR1 and CDR2: ENHRY and SYGVKD. The CDR3 runs 15 residues. The CDR3 is CAISDATGVGNTIYF. For the CDR3, the DNA is TGTGCCATCAGTGACGCGACAGGGGTAGGAAACACCATATATTTT.

In this sample, this clonotype turned up many times. This chain joins TRBV11-2 and TRBJ2-5, with 10 bases lining up with TRBD2. The V gene's germline CDR1 is SGHAT and CDR2 FQNNGV. This CDR3 has 13 amino acids. V dropped 7 bases and J dropped 5; count of bases not matched to a gene: 4. CDR3 region: CASKREGRETQYF. CDR3 bases: TGTGCCAGCAAGCGGGAGGGCCGCGAGACCCAGTACTTC.

This clonotype came up many times. The gene calls are TRBV29-1 and TRBJ1-2; D might be TRBD1 (6 bases). Germline V gives CDR1 SQVTM, CDR2 ANQGSEA. The V end was cut by 5 bases, the J end by 4 bases, with 8 bases between. This CDR3 comprises 11 residues. DNA of the CDR3: TGCAGCGTTCGAGGGGGCTATGGCTACACCTTC. The encoded protein is CSVRGGYGYTF.

This clonotype was seen ten or more times. The CDR3 DNA follows: TGTGCCAGCAGTTTAGTAGGGGTTGAAGCTTTCTTT. Protein sequence: CASSLVGVEAFF. This rearrangement joins TRBV12-3 or TRBV12-4 to TRBJ1-1; TRBD1 might be the D (5 bases). Between the trimmed V and J ends, which lost 1 base and 7 bases, there was a span of 7 bases. This CDR3 is built from 12 residues.

The V call is TRBV10-3, the J call TRBJ1-2; D is perhaps TRBD1 (5 bases). The CDR3 spans 12 residues. Germline V CDR1 and CDR2: ENHRY, SYGVKD. With 4 bases removed from V and 5 bases from J, the gap between germline ends came to 8 bases. The CDR3: CAISGSGYGYTF. CDR3 nucleotide sequence: TGTGCCATCAGTGGCTCAGGGTATGGCTACACCTTC.

This clonotype was observed at least ten times. The chain links TRBV5-1 to TRBJ2-7; 13 positions match TRBD2. Germline CDR1 SGHRS, CDR2 YFSETQ. J gave up 2 bases and V 4 bases, and 6 bases lay outside the gene matches. The CDR3 length is 16 residues. CDR3 bases: TGCGCCAGCAGCGCGCAGACTAGCGGGGGGCCCTACGAGCAGTACTTC. It translates to CASSAQTSGGPYEQYF.

The chain joins TRBV19 to TRBJ1-2, with D possibly being TRBD1 (6 bases). Germline CDR1 is LNHDA and CDR2 is SQIVND (reference sequence). CDR3 length: 18 amino acids. V gave up 3 bases and J gave up 4 bases, with 24 bases separating them. The CDR3 sequence: CASSISAGQGTDGYGYTF. CDR3 DNA: TGTGCCAGTAGTATCTCGGCGGGACAAGGCACAGATGGCTATGGCTACACCTTC.

This clonotype came up a few times. This chain uses TRBV25-1 with TRBJ1-5, with 7 bases that match TRBD1. V trimming: 5 bases; J trimming: 9 bases; junction bases outside the gene matches: 16. Germline CDR1 reads MGHDK; CDR2 reads SYGVNS. The CDR3 consists of 16 residues. CDR3 region: CASSSYRGLQSGPQHF. The CDR3 region has the DNA TGTGCCAGCAGTTCGTACAGGGGTCTTCAATCAGGGCCCCAGCATTTT. Together with reference TRBV25-1 and TRBJ1-5, the CDR3 gives the full variable domain: EADIYQTPRYLVIGTGKKITLECSQTMGHDKMYWYQQDPGMELHLIHYSYGVNSTEKGDLSSESTVSRIRTEHFPLTLESARPSHTSQYLCASSSYRGLQSGPQHFGDGTRLSIL.

This chain uses TRBV25-1 with TRBJ2-1, with 9 bases lining up with TRBD2. The CDR3 has 18 residues. Germline CDR1 MGHDK, CDR2 SYGVNS. Germline trimming cut 1 base from V and 5 bases from J; bases unmatched to any gene: 12. The CDR3 loop reads CASSEWGLAGASNNEQFF. CDR3 sequence (DNA): TGTGCCAGCAGTGAATGGGGTTTAGCGGGAGCTTCTAACAATGAGCAGTTCTTC.

Many counts were recorded for this clonotype. V usage is TRBV6-5 and J usage is TRBJ2-7; 8 nucleotides line up with TRBD1. V lost 4 bases and J lost 4; bases outside the gene matches: 9. CDR1 MNHEY and CDR2 SVGAGI come from the germline V gene. CDR3 length: 15 amino acids. The CDR3 region is CASSSADRAQYEQYF. The CDR3 DNA reads TGTGCCAGCAGTTCGGCGGACAGGGCTCAGTACGAGCAGTACTTC.

Note on this clonotype: This may be a read error: a much more frequent sequence differs by one nucleotide. The chain couples TRBV7-9 to TRBJ1-2; D is unresolved. The CDR3 is 13 residues long. CDR1 and CDR2 (germline): SEHNR, FQNEAQ (reference sequence). The V end lost 1 base, the J end lost 4 bases, and 7 bases lay between the germline ends. CDR3 DNA sequence: TGTGCCAGCAGCTTAGGGCCGTCCTATGGCTACACCTTC. It yields the protein CASSLGPSYGYTF.

About this clonotype: A single base separates this from a much larger clone, so it may be a read error. The chain links TRBV20-1 to TRBJ1-5; D is perhaps TRBD1 (5 bases). Trimming removed 6 bases from V and 2 bases from J, with 17 bases in between. CDR3 length: 15 amino acids. The germline CDR1 and CDR2 sequences are DFQATT and SNEGSKA (reference sequence). CDR3: CSAKELGARNQPQHF. CDR3 DNA: TGCAGTGCAAAAGAACTAGGGGCACGCAATCAGCCCCAGCATTTT.